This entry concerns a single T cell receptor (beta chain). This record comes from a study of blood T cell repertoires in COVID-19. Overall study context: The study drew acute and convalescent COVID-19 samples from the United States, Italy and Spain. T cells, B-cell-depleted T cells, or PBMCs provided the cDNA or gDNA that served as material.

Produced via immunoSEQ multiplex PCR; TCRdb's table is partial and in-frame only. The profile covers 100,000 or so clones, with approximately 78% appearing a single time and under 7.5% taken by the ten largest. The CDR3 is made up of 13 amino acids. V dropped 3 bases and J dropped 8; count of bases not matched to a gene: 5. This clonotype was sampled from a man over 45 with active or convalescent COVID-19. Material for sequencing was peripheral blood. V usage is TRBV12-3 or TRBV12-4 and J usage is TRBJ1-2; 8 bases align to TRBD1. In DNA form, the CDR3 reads TGTGCCAGCAGTTTGGCAGGGGGCGGGGGCTACACCTTC. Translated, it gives CASSLAGGGGYTF.